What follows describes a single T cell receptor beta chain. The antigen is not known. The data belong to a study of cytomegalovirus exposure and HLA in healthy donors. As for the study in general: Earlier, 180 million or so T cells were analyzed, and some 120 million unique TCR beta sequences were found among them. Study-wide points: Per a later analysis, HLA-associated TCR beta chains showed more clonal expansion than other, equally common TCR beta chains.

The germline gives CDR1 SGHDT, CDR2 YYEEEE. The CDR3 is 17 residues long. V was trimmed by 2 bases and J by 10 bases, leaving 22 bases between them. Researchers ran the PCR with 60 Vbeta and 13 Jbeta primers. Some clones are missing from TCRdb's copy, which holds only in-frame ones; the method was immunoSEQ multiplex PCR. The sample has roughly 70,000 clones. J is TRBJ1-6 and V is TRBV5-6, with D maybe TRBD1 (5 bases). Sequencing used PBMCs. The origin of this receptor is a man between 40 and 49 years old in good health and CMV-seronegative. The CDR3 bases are TGTGCCAGCAGCTTTATTACTCGGGCAGGGAAGTACTCACCCCTCCACTTT. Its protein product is CASSFITRAGKYSPLHF.